The 18 T cell receptor beta chains below all came from one sample that was sequenced in a study of CD8+CD57+ T cells in acquired aplastic anemia. Profiling that covered TCR beta VDJ and CDR3 relied on genomic DNA as its template. TCRdb re-called the reads with MiXCR, one entry per CDR3 protein. Altogether some 140,000 distinct CDR3 sequences are present, around two fifths being singletons, with the ten largest covering over 6.5%. Material for sequencing was sorted CD4+, CD8+, or CD8+CD57+ T cells (not recorded which) from PBMCs. Receptor source: a human donor in good health, serving as a control.

The table lists this clonotype with many counts. V and J are TRBV10-3 and TRBJ1-1; 8 bases match TRBD1. Germline V gives CDR1 ENHRY, CDR2 SYGVKD. This CDR3 comprises 15 residues. V gave up 6 bases and J gave up 6 bases; unmatched junction bases: 12. The CDR3 loop is CAISDTQGAGSEAFF. The CDR3 DNA reads TGTGCCATCAGCGATACTCAGGGGGCTGGTTCTGAAGCTTTCTTT.

The chain couples TRBV24-1 to TRBJ2-7, with 12 bases lining up with TRBD1. In germline, CDR1 is KGHDR, CDR2 SFDVKD. V trimming: 4 bases; J trimming: 5 bases; junction bases outside the gene matches: 8. The CDR3 is 16 residues long. The CDR3 sequence: CATSDPGTGGTNEQYF. The CDR3 DNA follows: TGTGCCACCAGTGACCCCGGGACAGGGGGCACCAACGAGCAGTACTTC.

A few counts support this clonotype. The chain joins TRBV27 to TRBJ1-5, with unresolved D. The CDR3 covers 15 residues. The germline V and J ends were trimmed by 2 bases and 3 bases, with 11 bases remaining between them. CDR1 and CDR2 (germline): MNHEY, SMNVEV (reference sequence). CDR3 residues: CASSLRWQINQPQHF. DNA for the CDR3: TGTGCCAGCAGTTTAAGGTGGCAGATCAATCAGCCCCAGCATTTT.

In this sample, this clonotype turned up many times. This rearrangement joins TRBV6-1 to TRBJ1-5; 9 bases agree with TRBD1. CDR1 is MNHNS and CDR2 is SASEGT in the germline V gene. Trimming at V came to 5 bases and at J to 5 bases, leaving 4 bases not matched to a gene. The CDR3 consists of 14 residues. CDR3 bases: TGTGCCAGCAGTAAACAGGGGGCTTATCAGCCCCAGCATTTT. As protein: CASSKQGAYQPQHF.

Turning to this clonotype: Mismatch with germline at one junction end may stem from a read error. The chain recombines TRBV20-1 with TRBJ2-1, with D possibly TRBD1 on 5 matching bases. Germline V gene sequence: CDR1 DFQATT, CDR2 SNEGSKA (reference sequence). CDR3 length equals 14 residues. The CDR3 is CSAGPRVGHNEQSF. CDR3 nucleotides: TGCAGTGCTGGGCCCAGAGTGGGGCACAATGAGCAGTCCTTC.

The CDR3 sequence: CATSRGTANYGYTF. The CDR3 DNA reads TGTGCCACCAGCAGAGGGACGGCTAACTATGGCTACACCTTC. The V call is TRBV15, the J call TRBJ1-2; no firm D call. The CDR3 is made up of 14 amino acids. Trimming removed 1 base from V and 0 bases from J, with 6 bases in between. Germline V lookup: CDR1 LNHNV, CDR2 YYDKDF (reference sequence).

To note about this clonotype: A much larger clone is a single base away; this may be a read error. The CDR3 does not close with the conserved phenylalanine or tryptophan, likely indicating a read error. The chain employs TRBV2 and TRBJ1-2; a possible D gene is TRBD1 (5 bases). CDR1 SNHLY and CDR2 FYNNEI come from the germline V gene. CDR3 size: 15 residues. Trimming shortened V by 4 bases and J by 8 bases, and 20 bases separated the two germline ends. This CDR3 is CASSVRIGAGGGYTI. The DNA for the CDR3 is TGTGCCAGCAGTGTGCGAATCGGAGCCGGGGGGGGCTACACCATC.

At least ten counts were recorded for this clonotype. DNA of the CDR3: TGCAGCGCGACCCCCACTACTAGCCCAGATACGCAGTATTTT. Translation gives CSATPTTSPDTQYF. The rearrangement uses TRBV29-1 and TRBJ2-3, with D possibly matching TRBD2 (6 bases). The CDR3 consists of 14 residues. V lost 7 bases and J lost 4, with 18 bases in between. The germline V gene has CDR1 SQVTM and CDR2 ANQGSEA.

This chain connects TRBV2 to TRBJ1-4; 11 nucleotides align to TRBD1. Trimming took 6 bases from V and 9 from J; bases not matched to a gene: 6. The V gene's germline CDR1 is SNHLY and CDR2 FYNNEI. CDR3 length: 14 amino acids. The DNA for the CDR3 is TGTGCCAGCAGGGAGGGACAGGGGGAGAAAAAACTGTTTTTT. This translates into CASREGQGEKKLFF.

This clonotype was seen repeatedly, ten times or more. The chain uses TRBV5-4 and TRBJ2-3, with D possibly matching TRBD1 (6 bases). This CDR3 region has 15 residues. CDR1 is SGHNT and CDR2 is YYREEE in the germline V gene (reference sequence). V shed 0 bases and J shed 3 bases, with 11 bases lying between them. CDR3 DNA sequence: TGTGCCAGCAGCTTGGGTGGGGGCTTTACAGATACGCAGTATTTT. Translated: CASSLGGGFTDTQYF.

This clonotype was observed many times. This sequence joins TRBV2 and TRBJ1-2, with TRBD1 as a possible D gene (6 bases). Germline CDR1 and CDR2: SNHLY and FYNNEI. The CDR3 covers 15 residues. V lost 2 bases and J lost 4, with 14 bases in between. The CDR3 sequence: CASSESGAQGYGYTF. As DNA, the CDR3 is TGTGCCAGCAGTGAATCAGGGGCCCAGGGCTATGGCTACACCTTC.

At least ten counts were recorded for this clonotype. This rearrangement joins TRBV5-4 to TRBJ2-2; 9 bases line up with TRBD1. The junction had 1 base not matched to a gene; V was cut back by 4 bases and J by 0 bases. The CDR3 runs 15 residues. Per the germline V gene, CDR1 is SGHNT and CDR2 is YYREEE (reference sequence). CDR3 amino acids: CASSGDRANTGELFF. Here the CDR3 DNA reads TGTGCCAGCAGCGGGGACAGGGCGAACACCGGGGAGCTGTTTTTT.

As for this clonotype: Since a much larger clone is just one base distant, this may be a read error. This chain connects TRBV5-1 to TRBJ2-7; the match to TRBD1 covers 10 bases. The trim removed 4 bases at V and 7 bases at J, leaving 11 bases unmatched. This CDR3 has 15 amino acids. Germline V gene sequence: CDR1 SGHRS, CDR2 YFSETQ. The CDR3 nucleotides are TGCGCCAGCAGCCTCCGGGACAGGGGCTACAATGAGCAGTACTTC. Amino acid sequence: CASSLRDRGYNEQYF.

The table lists this clonotype with many counts. This chain connects TRBV7-8 to TRBJ2-1; maybe TRBD1 (6 bases). Germline-derived CDR1 and CDR2 are SGHVS and FQNEAQ. Trimming removed 0 bases from V and 4 bases from J, with 13 bases in between. The CDR3 consists of 16 residues. The CDR3 DNA sequence: TGTGCCAGCAGCTTAGCGCGCCTAGGGGGATACAATGAGCAGTTCTTC. Its translation: CASSLARLGGYNEQFF.

V is TRBV2 and J is TRBJ2-7; D not certain. Per germline, CDR1 SNHLY and CDR2 FYNNEI. V was clipped by 5 bases and J by 0 bases, with 8 bases between them. CDR3 length: 13 amino acids. The CDR3 is CASSTFDSYEQYF. CDR3 bases: TGTGCCAGCAGTACCTTCGACTCCTACGAGCAGTACTTC.

The chain's CDR3 is CASSPGTGGYNEQFF. CDR3 nucleotides: TGTGCCAGCAGCCCTGGGACAGGGGGCTACAATGAGCAGTTCTTC. The V call is TRBV11-1, the J call TRBJ2-1; TRBD1 agrees at 11 bases. The CDR3 runs to 15 residues. J was trimmed by 3 bases and V by 5 bases; bases with no gene match: 3. From germline, CDR1 is SGHAT and CDR2 FQDESV (reference sequence).

In its sample, this clonotype was seen once. V is TRBV6-1 and J is TRBJ1-5; D may be TRBD1 (5 bases). Germline assignment: CDR1 MNHNS and CDR2 SASEGT. The CDR3 extends over 14 amino acids. V was shortened by 10 bases and J by 0 bases, with 13 bases between the two germline ends. CDR3 loop: CATFGTYSNQPQHF. The CDR3 DNA sequence: TGTGCCACCTTCGGGACGTATAGCAATCAGCCCCAGCATTTT.

This clonotype has a single count. J is TRBJ2-2 and V is TRBV5-1; 7 bases map to TRBD1. CDR3 size: 14 residues. Germline trimming cut 3 bases from V and 6 bases from J; bases unmatched to any gene: 5. CDR1 and CDR2 from the germline V gene are SGHRS and YFSETQ. The CDR3 protein is CASSYQQGSGELFF. CDR3 sequence (DNA): TGCGCCAGCAGCTACCAACAGGGGTCCGGGGAGCTGTTTTTT. The whole variable domain, filled in from reference TRBV5-1 and TRBJ2-2, reads KAGVTQTPRYLIKTRGQQVTLSCSPISGHRSVSWYQQTPGQGLQFLFEYFSETQRNKGNFPGRFSGRQFSNSRSEMNVSTLELGDSALYLCASSYQQGSGELFFGEGSRLTVL.